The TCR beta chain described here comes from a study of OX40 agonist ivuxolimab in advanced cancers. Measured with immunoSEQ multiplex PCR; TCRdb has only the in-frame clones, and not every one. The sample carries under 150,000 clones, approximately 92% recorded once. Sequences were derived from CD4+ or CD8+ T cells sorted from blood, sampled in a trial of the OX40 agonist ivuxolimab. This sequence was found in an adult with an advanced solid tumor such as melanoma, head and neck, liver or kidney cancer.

Here the CDR3 reads CASRTTGVDTQYF. In DNA form, the CDR3 reads TGTGCCAGCAGGACGACGGGGGTTGATACGCAGTATTTT. The genes are TRBV27 and TRBJ2-3, with a possible D match to TRBD2 (6 bases). Deletions cut 6 bases from V and 6 bases from J, with 13 bases between. Looked up from germline, CDR1 is MNHEY and CDR2 is SMNVEV (reference sequence). The CDR3 consists of 13 residues.